These 8 T cell receptor beta chains were sequenced from one sample in a study of T cells expressing NK-cell markers. From the 5' RACE reads, TCRdb lists one entry per CDR3 protein and no DNA. The ten most abundant clones cover around 10% of a sample with approximately 150,000 distinct CDR3 sequences. Sequenced material: blood T cells: a sorted CD56 or NKG2C T cell subset, CD4+ or CD8+ T cells, or bulk PBMC T cells (not recorded which). These receptors came from a man aged 18 to 29 in good health.

The chain couples TRBV9 to TRBJ2-1; TCRdb's assignment of TRBD2 cannot be checked, as there is no DNA. The CDR3 consists of 14 residues. CDR1 is SGDLS and CDR2 is YYNGEE in the germline V gene. This CDR3 reads CASSVGETTPTEFF.

The chain has TRBV25-1 and TRBJ2-1; lacking DNA, the TRBD1 call made by TCRdb goes unchecked. From germline, CDR1 is MGHDK and CDR2 SYGVNS. The CDR3 spans 12 residues. This CDR3 reads CASSLHRDEQFF.

The chain is built from TRBV27 and TRBJ2-1; the D call of TRBD2 rests on TCRdb alone, since no DNA is present to check it. In germline, CDR1 is MNHEY, CDR2 SMNVEV (reference sequence). This CDR3 is 13 amino acids long. This CDR3 reads CASGSSRNNEQFF.

V usage is TRBV7-9 and J usage is TRBJ2-1; TCRdb returns TRBD1, unconfirmable since there is no DNA. Per germline, CDR1 SEHNR and CDR2 FQNEAQ (reference sequence). The CDR3 extends over 13 amino acids. This CDR3 is CASSAGRTGEQFF.

The chain combines TRBV12-3 or TRBV12-4 with TRBJ2-1; with no DNA, the TCRdb D assignment of TRBD1 cannot be verified. CDR3 length: 17 residues. CDR3 in amino acids: CASSPLSSLPPYNEQFF.

The chain recombines TRBV19 with TRBJ1-2; checking the TCRdb D call of TRBD1 is not possible without DNA. The length of the CDR3 is 15 residues. Germline loops: CDR1 LNHDA, CDR2 SQIVND (reference sequence). CDR3: CASSIGTGANYGYTF.

The CDR3 reads CASGGTNYEQYF. The chain is built from TRBV7-2 and TRBJ2-7; TCRdb designates TRBD1, a call that cannot be tested without DNA. Germline V CDR1 and CDR2: SGHTA, FQGNSA. CDR3 length: 12 amino acids.

This rearrangement joins TRBV5-1 to TRBJ2-2. CDR1 is SGHRS, CDR2 YFSETQ, per germline. This CDR3 region has 14 residues. The CDR3 region is CASSFGENTGELFF.